This T cell receptor beta chain was sequenced in a study of T cells expressing NK-cell markers. Study-level points and caveats: The CD3+CD56-NKG2C+ fraction of a handful of donors was likewise dominated by these clonotypes. Expanded NKG2C+ T cell clones were not confirmed as HCMV-specific.

CDR3 length equals 15 residues. Comment on this clonotype: Its specificity is not known.

Template switching by 5'RACE with UMIs generated the TCR beta cDNA. From the 5' RACE reads, TCRdb lists one entry per CDR3 protein and no DNA. The sample has about 460,000 distinct CDR3 sequences. This sequence was found in a woman between 45 and 60 years old in good health. The rearrangement joins TRBV12-3 or TRBV12-4 to TRBJ1-2; TCRdb lists TRBD1, though no DNA is available to test this call. Sequences were obtained from blood T cells: a sorted CD56 or NKG2C T cell subset, CD4+ or CD8+ T cells, or bulk PBMC T cells (not recorded which). The CDR3 spells CASSLSGTGARGYTF.